This TCR beta chain was sequenced during a study of blood T cell repertoires in COVID-19. Profiling relied on immunoSEQ multiplex PCR, and the TCRdb table lists in-frame clones only, not all of them. The table includes a few hundred thousand clones, around 90% detected once. The germline V gene has CDR1 MGHRA and CDR2 YSYEKL. The CDR3 has 15 amino acids. V lost 1 base, J lost 0 bases, and 9 bases lay in between. This chain links TRBV4-1 with TRBJ1-1; D is ambiguous. The sequenced sample was peripheral blood. The clonotype was recovered from a woman aged 25-40 years with COVID-19, enrolled during active disease. In nucleotides, the CDR3 is TGCGCCAGCAGCCAAGGATACAGTCTGAACACTGAAGCTTTCTTT. This encodes CASSQGYSLNTEAFF.